This is a list of T cell receptor beta chains from one sample in a study of T cells in Graves' hyperthyroidism and ophthalmopathy. TCRdb itself ran the multiplex PCR reads through MiXCR, one entry per CDR3 protein. Of some 350,000 distinct CDR3 sequences listed, roughly 15% are singletons. The sample comprised blood. The receptors derive from a woman aged 60 to 75 with Graves' ophthalmopathy. CDR3s include the opening cysteine and the closing phenylalanine or tryptophan. D genes are given only for firm matches. For some rows the clone size is stated as once, few or many, or as a class when expanded; others skip it.

j_gene: TRBJ2-3
v_gene: TRBV5-1
d_gene: TRBD2
abundance: many
CDR3nt: TGCGCCAGCAGCTCGCCCGGACTAGCGGGAGGGAGCACAGATACGCAGTATTTT
CDR3aa: CASSSPGLAGGSTDTQYF

j_gene: TRBJ2-3
v_gene: TRBV12-3/TRBV12-4
d_gene: TRBD2
abundance: many
CDR3nt: TGTGCCAGCAGTTCGCCGGGACTAGCGGGAGTCCTAGATACGCAGTATTTT
CDR3aa: CASSSPGLAGVLDTQYF

j_gene: TRBJ1-5
v_gene: TRBV5-1
d_gene: TRBD1
abundance: many
CDR3nt: TGCGCCAGCAGCTTGGATTCAGGGGGCGGTCAGCCCCAGCATTTT
CDR3aa: CASSLDSGGGQPQHF

j_gene: TRBJ2-2
v_gene: TRBV27
d_gene: .
abundance: many
CDR3nt: TGTGCCAGCAGTTTTGTCCAGGGCTTCGGGGAGCTGTTTTTT
CDR3aa: CASSFVQGFGELFF

j_gene: TRBJ2-5
v_gene: TRBV18
d_gene: .
abundance: many
CDR3nt: TGTGCCAGCTCACCACCGCCACAGAGGGAGACCCAGTACTTC
CDR3aa: CASSPPPQRETQYF

j_gene: TRBJ2-1
v_gene: TRBV30
d_gene: TRBD2
abundance: few
CDR3nt: TGTGCCTGGAAGTCGGTTCTAGCGGGAAAACTTTACAATGAGCAGTTCTTC
CDR3aa: CAWKSVLAGKLYNEQFF

j_gene: TRBJ2-6
v_gene: TRBV5-1
d_gene: .
abundance: .
CDR3nt: TGCGCCAGCAGCTTGGCCGTTGGCTCTGGGGCCAACGTCCTGACTTTC
CDR3aa: CASSLAVGSGANVLTF

j_gene: TRBJ2-5
v_gene: TRBV3-1
d_gene: .
abundance: many
CDR3nt: TGTGCCAGCAGCCAAGTGGGAGAGACCCAGTACTTC
CDR3aa: CASSQVGETQYF

j_gene: TRBJ2-2
v_gene: TRBV20-1
d_gene: .
abundance: many
CDR3nt: TGCAGTGCTAGAGAATGGACGACGAACACCGGGGAGCTGTTTTTT
CDR3aa: CSAREWTTNTGELFF

j_gene: TRBJ2-3
v_gene: TRBV6-1
d_gene: .
abundance: .
CDR3nt: TGTGCCAGCAGGCGGGCGGGGCGCAGGGACACAGATACGCAGTATTTT
CDR3aa: CASRRAGRRDTDTQYF

j_gene: TRBJ2-1
v_gene: TRBV30
d_gene: .
abundance: many
CDR3nt: TGTGCCTGGAGTGTGGGATGGAATGAGCAGTTCTTC
CDR3aa: CAWSVGWNEQFF

j_gene: TRBJ2-3
v_gene: TRBV7-8
d_gene: TRBD2
abundance: many
CDR3nt: TGTGCCAGCAGCTTATGGCTAGCGGGAACAGATACGCAGTATTTT
CDR3aa: CASSLWLAGTDTQYF

j_gene: TRBJ2-1
v_gene: TRBV27
d_gene: TRBD1
abundance: .
CDR3nt: TGTGCCAGCACCCCCGGGACAGAGGCCTACAATGAGCAGTTCTTC
CDR3aa: CASTPGTEAYNEQFF

j_gene: TRBJ2-7
v_gene: TRBV5-1
d_gene: .
abundance: many
CDR3nt: TGCGCCAGCAGCAGACAGAACGAGCAGTACTTC
CDR3aa: CASSRQNEQYF

j_gene: TRBJ2-1
v_gene: TRBV7-2
d_gene: .
abundance: few
CDR3nt: TGTGCCAGCAGCCCAGACCGGATCAATGAGCAGTTCTTC
CDR3aa: CASSPDRINEQFF